This TCR beta chain appears in the sequencing data of a study of T cell responses to AZD1222 COVID-19 vaccine. Study information: Second-dose recipients at about 4 or about 12 weeks were treated as one pooled group.

This CDR3 has 12 amino acids. V dropped 4 bases and J dropped 7 bases, with 8 bases sitting between them. The germline CDR1 and CDR2 sequences are KGHSH and LQKENI. As regards this clone: Its antigen is not known.

Study outcomes and limitations: Dominant at 160-218 and 743-854, vaccine-associated CD4 TCRs also spanned spike.

Some clones are missing from TCRdb's copy, which holds only in-frame ones; the method was immunoSEQ multiplex PCR. In the table there are about 56,000 clones, around 85% of which are singletons. The starting material was peripheral blood, obtained on day 0 of AZD1222 vaccination. The chain has TRBV18 and TRBJ2-1, with TRBD1 as a possible D gene (6 bases). The sequence was collected from an adult in good health. The CDR3 loop reads CASSLQGNEQFF. CDR3 sequence (DNA): TGTGCCAGCTCACTGCAGGGGAATGAGCAGTTCTTC.